Shown below are 2 T cell receptor beta chains from a single sample sequenced in a study of T-cell memory formation after mild COVID-19. In TCRdb, the 5' RACE reads were re-called with MiXCR into one record per CDR3 protein. The sample has roughly 13,000 distinct CDR3 sequences; around 12% are singletons. Sequenced input: PBMCs or a T cell subset sorted from them (not recorded which). The receptors shown here come from an adult woman who had mild COVID-19 (a few samples of this study predate the infection). Cell type and time point are not known.

The sample holds many counts of this clonotype. The rearrangement joins TRBV7-2 to TRBJ2-1; TRBD2 matches at 9 bases. V dropped 1 base and J dropped 12; count of bases not matched to a gene: 10. This CDR3 has 15 amino acids. Germline CDR1 is SGHTA and CDR2 is FQGNSA. CDR3 residues: CASSLGDTLAGSQFF. The CDR3 region has the DNA TGTGCCAGCAGCTTAGGAGACACCCTAGCGGGATCGCAGTTCTTC.

This clonotype was seen ten or more times. This rearrangement joins TRBV12-3 or TRBV12-4 to TRBJ2-1; 10 positions agree with TRBD2. After removal of 3 bases from V and 5 bases from J, the junction contained 4 bases not matched to a gene. CDR3 length: 15 residues. The CDR3 loop is CASSLIAGGNNEQFF. DNA for the CDR3: TGTGCCAGCAGTTTGATAGCGGGAGGCAACAATGAGCAGTTCTTC.